This T cell receptor (beta chain) appears in the sequencing data of a study of blood T cell repertoires in COVID-19. The wider study: Donors in the United States, Italy and Spain gave samples during acute or convalescent COVID-19. Nucleic acid was either cDNA or gDNA, and it came from T cells, B-cell-depleted T cells, or PBMCs.

Authors' methods: Using reference gene primer amplification, nucleated cell counts were estimated. Data came from immunoSEQ multiplex PCR; TCRdb stores just in-frame clones and leaves some out. The V and J calls and clone size are taken from that table; D and trimming were inferred from the DNA. The sample lists 150,000 to 180,000 clones; 75% to 95% were seen once. Deletions cut 2 bases from V and 6 bases from J, with 8 bases between. The CDR3 extends over 12 amino acids. Germline loops: CDR1 ENHRY, CDR2 SYGVKD. The chain links TRBV10-3 to TRBJ2-7; perhaps TRBD1 as D (6 bases). The specimen was peripheral blood. The receptor comes from a man aged 50-60 years with acute or convalescent COVID-19. The CDR3 DNA reads as TGTGCCATCAGTGAGCAGGGGCTCGAGCAGTACGTC. It yields the protein CAISEQGLEQYV.